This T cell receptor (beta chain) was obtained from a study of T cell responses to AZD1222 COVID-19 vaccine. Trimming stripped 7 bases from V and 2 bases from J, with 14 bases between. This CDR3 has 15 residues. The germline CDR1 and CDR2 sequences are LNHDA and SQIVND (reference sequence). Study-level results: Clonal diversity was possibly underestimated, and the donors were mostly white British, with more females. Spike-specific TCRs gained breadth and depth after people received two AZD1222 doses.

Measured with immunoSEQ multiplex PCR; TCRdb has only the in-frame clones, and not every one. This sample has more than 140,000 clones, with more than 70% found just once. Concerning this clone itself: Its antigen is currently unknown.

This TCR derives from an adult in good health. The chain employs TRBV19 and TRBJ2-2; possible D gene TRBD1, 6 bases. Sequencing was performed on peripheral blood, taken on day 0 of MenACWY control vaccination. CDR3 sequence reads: CASNQGQTNTGELFF. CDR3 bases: TGTGCCAGTAACCAGGGGCAGACAAACACCGGGGAGCTGTTTTTT.